The 16 T cell receptor beta chains below were found in one sample sequenced in a study of blood T cell repertoires in COVID-19. Sequenced by immunoSEQ multiplex PCR; TCRdb stores in-frame clones only, minus some. Among some 200,000 clones listed, 75% to 85% were seen once. Sequenced material: peripheral blood. The source is a woman in her 40s with COVID-19, enrolled during active disease.

The chain joins TRBV11-3 to TRBJ2-3, with 13 bases fitting TRBD2. Looked up from germline, CDR1 is SGHNT and CDR2 is YENEEA. V was clipped by 5 bases and J by 3 bases; unmatched bases: 8. The CDR3 is 17 residues long. This CDR3 is CASSPGLAGFRTDTQYF. The CDR3 DNA reads TGTGCCAGCAGCCCGGGACTAGCGGGATTTCGGACAGATACGCAGTATTTT.

V usage is TRBV2 and J usage is TRBJ2-1; TRBD1 matches 7 bases. From germline, CDR1 is SNHLY and CDR2 FYNNEI. The CDR3 contains 15 residues. V was pared by 2 bases and J by 4 bases, with 5 bases of the junction left unmatched. The CDR3 region has the DNA TGTGCCAGCAGTGAACCGGGACAGATTTACAATGAGCAGTTCTTC. Amino acid sequence: CASSEPGQIYNEQFF.

This rearrangement joins TRBV18 to TRBJ2-2; TRBD1 matches 8 bases. Trimming removed 3 bases from V and 10 bases from J; junction bases left unmatched: 10. Germline V lookup: CDR1 KGHSH, CDR2 LQKENI. The CDR3 is 15 amino acids. The CDR3 DNA is TGTGCCAGCTCACCCACGGTATCAGGGGGCGCGGAGCTGTTTTTT. Translation gives CASSPTVSGGAELFF.

This clone was seen a few times. The rearrangement uses TRBV19 and TRBJ1-1; 7 nucleotides agree with TRBD1. V was pared by 4 bases and J by 1 base, with 6 bases of the junction left unmatched. Germline lookup yields CDR1 LNHDA and CDR2 SQIVND (reference sequence). The CDR3 is 15 amino acids. In DNA form, the CDR3 reads TGTGCCAGTAGTAGCCCAGGGGGAAAGAACACTGAAGCTTTCTTT. It codes for CASSSPGGKNTEAFF. The full variable domain, with the rest looked up from reference TRBV19 and TRBJ1-1, is DGGITQSPKYLFRKEGQNVTLSCEQNLNHDAMYWYRQDPGQGLRLIYYSQIVNDFQKGDIAEGYSVSREKKESFPLTVTSAQKNPTAFYLCASSSPGGKNTEAFFGQGTRLTVV.

A note on this clone: Germline and junction disagree at one end, which may indicate a read error. V gene TRBV5-5 combines with J gene TRBJ2-1, with D possibly TRBD2 on 5 matching bases. There are 18 residues in the CDR3. From germline, CDR1 is SGHKS and CDR2 YYEKEE (reference sequence). CDR3 sequence reads: CASRLGWMRAGRINEQFF. The CDR3 bases are TGTGCCAGCAGGTTGGGGTGGATGCGGGCAGGACGGATCAATGAGCAGTTCTTC.

This chain connects TRBV6-5 to TRBJ2-1, with no clear D. The V gene lost 2 bases and the J gene lost 0 bases, with 5 bases spanning the gap. The CDR3 runs 14 residues. CDR1 MNHEY and CDR2 SVGAGI come from the germline V gene. The CDR3 spells CASSYGRSYNEQFF. Here the CDR3 DNA reads TGTGCCAGCAGTTACGGGCGCTCCTACAATGAGCAGTTCTTC.

The chain is built from TRBV24-1 and TRBJ2-1, with a tentative D call TRBD2 (5 bases). Germline V lookup: CDR1 KGHDR, CDR2 SFDVKD. This CDR3 is built from 14 residues. The ends were cut back, 4 bases at V and 0 bases at J, with 6 bases in the middle. The CDR3 DNA reads as TGTGCCACCAGTGAAAGCGGCTCCTACAATGAGCAGTTCTTC. This encodes CATSESGSYNEQFF.

The chain couples TRBV19 to TRBJ1-1; 9 bases map to TRBD1. J gave up 2 bases and V 1 base, and 5 bases lay outside the gene matches. CDR3 size: 16 residues. In germline, CDR1 is LNHDA, CDR2 SQIVND (reference sequence). As DNA, the CDR3 is TGTGCCAGTAGTATAGGCGGACAGGGGATTAACACTGAAGCTTTCTTT. It is translated as CASSIGGQGINTEAFF.

V and J are TRBV19 and TRBJ2-1; D unresolved. V was trimmed by 0 bases and J by 6 bases, leaving 6 bases between them. Germline V gene sequence: CDR1 LNHDA, CDR2 SQIVND (reference sequence). The CDR3 sequence is 13 residues long. The CDR3 sequence is CASSIDLPNEQFF. The CDR3 DNA reads TGTGCCAGTAGTATAGATCTTCCCAATGAGCAGTTCTTC.

The chain is built from TRBV7-2 and TRBJ2-5; maybe TRBD2 (6 bases). The length of the CDR3 is 13 residues. Trimming removed 3 bases at V and 2 bases at J, with 7 bases between. Germline CDR1 is SGHTA and CDR2 is FQGNSA. CDR3 region: CASSLRDQETQYF. The DNA of the CDR3 is TGTGCCAGCAGCTTGCGGGATCAAGAGACCCAGTACTTC.

The gene calls are TRBV21-1 and TRBJ2-7; the listed D gene, TRBD2, was not tested against the DNA. TRBV21-1 is a recognized pseudogene. There are 14 residues in the CDR3. CDR3 in DNA: TGTGCCAGCAGCATCCGGGGACTAGCCTACGAGCAGTACTTC. The encoded protein is CASSIRGLAYEQYF.

The chain links TRBV28 to TRBJ2-2; TRBD2 aligns across 14 bases. The CDR3 length is 19 residues. V shed 5 bases, J shed 4 bases, and the junction held 12 bases outside the gene matches. In germline, CDR1 is MDHEN, CDR2 SYDVKM. CDR3 residues: CASSPRTSGRPTGTGELFF. Written as DNA, the CDR3 is TGTGCCAGCAGTCCCCGGACTAGCGGGAGGCCCACGGGCACCGGGGAGCTGTTTTTT.

J is TRBJ2-7 and V is TRBV11-2, with TRBD2 matching 10 bases. This CDR3 spans 18 amino acids. The germline V gene has CDR1 SGHAT and CDR2 FQNNGV. After removal of 2 bases from V and 4 bases from J, the junction contained 14 bases not matched to a gene. The CDR3 bases are TGTGCCAGCAGCTTATTTTCTCTGAGCGGGAGGGCCTTATACGAGCAGTACTTC. Translated: CASSLFSLSGRALYEQYF.

The gene calls are TRBV20-1 and TRBJ2-2, with 7 bases fitting TRBD2. Per germline, CDR1 DFQATT and CDR2 SNEGSKA (reference sequence). This CDR3 is 16 amino acids long. V trimming: 3 bases; J trimming: 4 bases; junction bases outside the gene matches: 11. CDR3 residues: CSASAPQRDRTGELFF. In DNA form, the CDR3 reads TGCAGTGCTAGTGCCCCCCAGCGGGACCGCACCGGGGAGCTGTTTTTT.

The V call is TRBV10-2, the J call TRBJ1-5, with D hard to call. The CDR3 runs to 13 residues. Trimming shortened V by 7 bases and J by 9 bases, and 16 bases separated the two germline ends. Germline V lookup: CDR1 WSHSY, CDR2 SAAADI. CDR3 sequence reads: CASKVGSGRPQHF. The CDR3, as DNA: TGCGCCAGCAAGGTGGGCAGTGGTAGGCCCCAGCATTTT.

The chain carries TRBV6-1 and TRBJ2-2, with unresolved D. In germline, CDR1 is MNHNS, CDR2 SASEGT. The V and J ends lost 2 bases and 0 bases respectively, with 7 bases between them. The CDR3 contains 15 residues. The CDR3 region has the DNA TGTGCCAGCAGTGAATTTACGGCGAACACCGGGGAGCTGTTTTTT. Its protein product is CASSEFTANTGELFF.